Listed below are T cell receptor beta chains from one sample, sequenced in a study of blood T cells in healthy people across ages. TCRdb independently ran MiXCR on the 5' RACE reads; one entry per CDR3 protein. This sample has approximately 800,000 distinct CDR3 sequences, with 35% to 50% found just once. Material: blood. Receptors originate from a man older than 75 in good health. Both conserved end residues are part of each CDR3. Some rows mark clone size as missing; the rest say once, few, many or name a class of expanded clone.

clone size	J gene	V gene	CDR3 protein
many	TRBJ2-7	TRBV25-1	CASSEQQVWEQYF
.	TRBJ2-5	TRBV7-3	CASSRGLAGDLDGSRKETQYF
few	TRBJ2-1	TRBV6-2/TRBV6-3	CASSKTGGELYNEQFF
.	TRBJ2-1	TRBV20-1	CSARDQASGAYNEQFF
.	TRBJ2-1	TRBV30	CAWSAGLHEQFF
.	TRBJ2-7	TRBV7-2	CASSWTHYEQYF
.	TRBJ2-1	TRBV7-6	CASSLIIGGTSAEQFF
.	TRBJ1-2	TRBV11-2	CASSSSVLYGYTF
few	TRBJ2-6	TRBV12-3/TRBV12-4	CASSLGLAIGANVLTF
many	TRBJ2-7	TRBV29-1	CSVDGAGTDEQYF
few	TRBJ2-1	TRBV20-1	CSARDPGLAGNDEQFF
.	TRBJ2-5	TRBV29-1	CSVENTPETQYF
few	TRBJ2-5	TRBV28	CAIRQHREETQYF
.	TRBJ1-2	TRBV6-1	CASSEGGRDYGYTF
.	TRBJ1-5	TRBV28	CASSLQESGSNQPQHF
.	TRBJ2-7	TRBV27	CASSLVGSASEQYF
.	TRBJ2-1	TRBV6-6	CASSPGLAGVRYNEQFF
.	TRBJ2-1	TRBV18	CASSTGQDNEQFF